What follows are 5 T cell receptor beta chains derived from one specimen sequenced in a study of blood T cell repertoires in COVID-19 (dated by TCRdb to 2019 to 2021). The library was generated by the immunoSEQ multiplex PCR assay. TCRdb mirrors the immuneACCESS table, restricted to in-frame sequences. Some clones are absent from its copies; in checked studies, under half trace to an unresolved V gene, and the reason for the others is unknown. This sample lists 55,000 to 85,000 clones; about nine tenths were detected once. The ten biggest clones cover under 6.5% of the sample. Sequenced sample: peripheral blood. The receptors were gathered from a woman aged 18-29 years with acute or convalescent COVID-19.

The J gene is TRBJ1-5, the V gene TRBV2; D is unclear. Trimming removed 6 bases at V and 9 bases at J, with 12 bases between. CDR1 and CDR2 (germline): SNHLY, FYNNEI. The CDR3 runs 12 residues. The CDR3 reads CASSDATMPQHF. The CDR3 nucleotides read TGTGCCAGCAGCGACGCGACAATGCCCCAGCATTTT.

The chain couples TRBV11-2 to TRBJ1-2; TRBD1 agrees at 8 bases. Germline V CDR1 and CDR2: SGHAT, FQNNGV. The CDR3 spans 15 residues. V trimming: 5 bases; J trimming: 0 bases; junction bases outside the gene matches: 5. The CDR3 is CASSPGTGANYGYTF. The CDR3, as DNA: TGTGCCAGCAGCCCAGGGACAGGCGCTAACTATGGCTACACCTTC.

The chain joins TRBV28 to TRBJ2-2; the match to TRBD1 covers 7 bases. CDR3 length equals 15 residues. Germline V gives CDR1 MDHEN, CDR2 SYDVKM. With V trimmed by 6 bases and J by 0 bases, 4 bases remained unmatched. The CDR3 protein is CASSAGTANTGELFF. CDR3 sequence (DNA): TGTGCCAGCAGCGCCGGGACAGCGAACACCGGGGAGCTGTTTTTT. Filled out from reference TRBV28 and TRBJ2-2, the complete variable domain reads DVKVTQSSRYLVKRTGEKVFLECVQDMDHENMFWYRQDPGLGLRLIYFSYDVKMKEKGDIPEGYSVSREKKERFSLILESASTNQTSMYLCASSAGTANTGELFFGEGSRLTVL.

The chain is built from TRBV3-1 (or the pseudogene TRBV3-2) and TRBJ1-1; TRBD1 is a possible D gene (5 bases). Trimming cost V 4 bases and J 3 bases, with 15 bases left between them. CDR1 LGHDT and CDR2 YNNKEL come from the germline V gene (reference sequence). This CDR3 has 15 residues. CDR3: CASSPSNQGYTEAFF. DNA of the CDR3: TGTGCCAGCAGCCCGTCTAATCAGGGTTACACTGAAGCTTTCTTT.

This chain joins TRBV6-2 or TRBV6-3 and TRBJ1-5; no firm D call. Trimming shortened V by 6 bases and J by 0 bases, and 24 bases separated the two germline ends. Germline V gene lookup returns CDR1 MNHEY and CDR2 SVGEGT. This CDR3 is 19 amino acids long. The CDR3 loop reads CASSSNPLEPGYSNQPQHF. CDR3 in DNA: TGTGCCAGCAGCTCAAACCCTCTCGAGCCAGGCTATAGCAATCAGCCCCAGCATTTT.